The rows below give T cell receptor beta chains drawn from one sample of a study of T cells in Graves' hyperthyroidism and ophthalmopathy. TCRdb used MiXCR to reprocess the multiplex PCR reads, holding one entry per CDR3 protein. Among more than 550,000 distinct CDR3 sequences listed, around 20% were seen once. Sample: blood. These TCRs come from a woman in her forties or fifties with Graves' hyperthyroidism that later progressed to Graves' ophthalmopathy. Each CDR3 is given without its conserved first and last residue. A D gene is named only where the DNA matches it firmly. The size of a clone is reported for some rows only, either as once, few or many, or as a class for expanded clones.

size	J	V	D	CDR3
.	TRBJ2-1	TRBV11-3	TRBD2	ASSSDGGGIYNEQF
many	TRBJ2-1	TRBV3-1	TRBD2	ASSRGLAGIDEQF
.	TRBJ2-2	TRBV29-1	.	SVEWSDRVNTGELF
many	TRBJ1-5	TRBV11-2	.	ASSLDWDQPQH
few	TRBJ2-1	TRBV7-3	.	ASSLLVSLYNEQF
.	TRBJ1-2	TRBV12-3/TRBV12-4	TRBD1	ASSPKAGQYYGYT
once	TRBJ2-4	TRBV18	.	ASSHLQGRTKNIQY
few	TRBJ1-2	TRBV6-5	.	AGGGNYGYT
few	TRBJ2-5	TRBV20-1	TRBD2	SAGTSGGQETQY
few	TRBJ2-1	TRBV4-1	.	ASSQGTSWEQF
.	TRBJ2-1	TRBV6-1	.	ASSETPGAAYNEQF
many	TRBJ2-7	TRBV20-1	TRBD2	SARGTSGDYEQY
once	TRBJ1-2	TRBV14	TRBD1	ASSQTGQVNGYT
few	TRBJ1-4	TRBV20-1	TRBD1	SANGQGGATNEKLF
.	TRBJ1-1	TRBV4-1	.	ASIQERVGTEAF
.	TRBJ2-3	TRBV6-2/TRBV6-3	TRBD1	ASSDGTGRTDTQY
many	TRBJ1-1	TRBV12-3/TRBV12-4	TRBD1	ASTTGTGFSTEAF
many	TRBJ2-2	TRBV5-1	TRBD1	ASTPGTGGHGELF
many	TRBJ2-2	TRBV3-1	.	ASSQVRRRGNTGELF
.	TRBJ1-2	TRBV29-1	.	SVEGDRAGYT
many	TRBJ2-7	TRBV5-5	.	ASSLWQGGSNEQY
few	TRBJ1-2	TRBV19	.	ASSNRELYGYT
many	TRBJ1-1	TRBV12-3/TRBV12-4	.	ASSSRGTQNTEAF
few	TRBJ2-5	TRBV28	.	ASRPQGSAQETQY
.	TRBJ2-4	TRBV20-1	TRBD2	SAKAPGLAGGLAKNIQY
many	TRBJ2-1	TRBV20-1	TRBD2	SAVRTSGGTNEQF
many	TRBJ1-1	TRBV5-1	TRBD1	ASSLDRGLTEAF
few	TRBJ1-2	TRBV27	.	ASSLSLGRNYGYT
.	TRBJ2-1	TRBV20-1	.	SAFSPGSNEQF
.	TRBJ1-3	TRBV3-1	.	ASSAGRGGSGNTIY
many	TRBJ1-5	TRBV20-1	TRBD1	SASRTGRADQPQH
many	TRBJ2-3	TRBV5-5	.	ASSSERLADTQY
few	TRBJ2-7	TRBV9	.	ASSPPGSYGSYEQY
.	TRBJ2-7	TRBV6-2/TRBV6-3	TRBD2	ASSRTSGEQY
.	TRBJ2-5	TRBV12-3/TRBV12-4	TRBD2	ASTYWRGGETQY
.	TRBJ1-1	TRBV11-3	TRBD1	ASSLEQGATNTEAF
.	TRBJ1-4	TRBV14	.	ASSPSPSGGKLF
many	TRBJ1-1	TRBV2	.	ARAGLQTNTEAF
many	TRBJ1-1	TRBV2	.	ASSEFPGTVNTEAF
many	TRBJ2-2	TRBV6-1	.	ASLRGQNTGELF
.	TRBJ2-3	TRBV20-1	.	SASSPGRGTDTQY
.	TRBJ2-1	TRBV29-1	.	SVEGWYNEQF
many	TRBJ1-1	TRBV7-3	.	ASSLMGLENTEAF
many	TRBJ2-7	TRBV20-1	.	SARREYLLYEQY
few	TRBJ2-3	TRBV6-1	TRBD2	ASSDPVGGAMTDTQY
.	TRBJ2-3	TRBV6-4	TRBD2	ASSLGLSNTDTQY
.	TRBJ1-5	TRBV19	.	ASSMTQGRTPSNQPQH
.	TRBJ2-2	TRBV12-3/TRBV12-4	.	ASTKGGGELF
few	TRBJ2-7	TRBV3-1	TRBD2	ASSPGLDRYEQY
.	TRBJ1-1	TRBV27	.	ASTSIPTNTEAF
.	TRBJ2-7	TRBV7-8	.	ASSFDTPYEQY
many	TRBJ2-1	TRBV5-1	TRBD2	ASSLTSGDNEQF
.	TRBJ2-2	TRBV2	TRBD1	ASRARDRGPVGELF
.	TRBJ1-6	TRBV12-3/TRBV12-4	.	ASSSTRNYSPLH
many	TRBJ2-7	TRBV12-3/TRBV12-4	.	ASSFRGGANEQY